The source of this T cell receptor beta chain is a study of T cell repertoires in cytomegalovirus infection. Study details: Public TCR beta signatures indicated both CMV infection and matching HLA type. General study points: The study found HLA-C-restricted CMV-specific TCR beta clonotypes dominating the ex vivo response.

MiXCR, run by TCRdb on the reads, gives a single entry per CDR3 protein. Among about 140,000 distinct CDR3 sequences listed, under 8.5% were seen once. The V segment lost 1 base and the J segment 3 bases; nucleotides outside the gene matches: 0. Germline lookup yields CDR1 GTSNPN and CDR2 SVGIG (reference sequence). The CDR3 sequence is 14 residues long. This clonotype was detected only a few times. The antigen is undetermined. The sample consisted of PBMCs. The chain is built from TRBV30 and TRBJ1-4; 9 nucleotides align to TRBD1. The clonotype originates from a human donor in good health (CMV status not recorded). Some clones in this sample may be carry-over from other donors' samples. CDR3 bases: TGTGCCTGGAGTGGGGACAGGGCTAATGAAAAACTGTTTTTT. This gives the protein CAWSGDRANEKLFF.